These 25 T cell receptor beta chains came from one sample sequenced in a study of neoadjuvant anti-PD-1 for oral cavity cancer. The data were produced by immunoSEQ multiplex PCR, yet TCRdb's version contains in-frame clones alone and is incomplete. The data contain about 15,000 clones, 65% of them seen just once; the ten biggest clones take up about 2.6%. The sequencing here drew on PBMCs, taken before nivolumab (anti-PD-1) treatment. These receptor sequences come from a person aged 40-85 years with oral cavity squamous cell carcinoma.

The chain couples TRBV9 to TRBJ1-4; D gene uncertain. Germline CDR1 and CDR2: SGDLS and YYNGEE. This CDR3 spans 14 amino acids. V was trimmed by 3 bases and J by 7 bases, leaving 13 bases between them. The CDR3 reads CASSAGLSGEKLFF. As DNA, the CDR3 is TGTGCCAGCAGCGCAGGACTCTCTGGTGAAAAACTGTTTTTT.

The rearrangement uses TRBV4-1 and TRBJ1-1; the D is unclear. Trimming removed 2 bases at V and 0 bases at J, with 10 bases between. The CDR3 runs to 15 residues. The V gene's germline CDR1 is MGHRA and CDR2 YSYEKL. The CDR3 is CASSQLLQLNTEAFF. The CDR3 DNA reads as TGCGCCAGCAGCCAATTGTTGCAGCTGAACACTGAAGCTTTCTTT.

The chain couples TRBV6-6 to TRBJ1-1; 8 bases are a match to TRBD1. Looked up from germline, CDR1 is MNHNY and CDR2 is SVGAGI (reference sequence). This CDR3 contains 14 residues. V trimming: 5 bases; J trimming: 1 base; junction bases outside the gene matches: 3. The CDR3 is CASSDRGWNTEAFF. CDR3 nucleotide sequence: TGTGCCAGCAGTGACAGGGGATGGAACACTGAAGCTTTCTTT.

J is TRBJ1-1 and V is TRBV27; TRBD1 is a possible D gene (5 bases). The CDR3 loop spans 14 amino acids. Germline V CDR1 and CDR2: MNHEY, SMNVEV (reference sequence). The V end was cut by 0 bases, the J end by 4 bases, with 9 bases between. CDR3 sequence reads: CASSLSRGSTEAFF. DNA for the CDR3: TGTGCCAGCAGTTTATCGAGGGGAAGCACTGAAGCTTTCTTT.

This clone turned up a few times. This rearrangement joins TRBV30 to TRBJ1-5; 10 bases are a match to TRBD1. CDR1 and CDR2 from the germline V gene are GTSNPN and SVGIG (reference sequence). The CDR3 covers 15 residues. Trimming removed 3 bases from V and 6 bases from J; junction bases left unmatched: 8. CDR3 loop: CAWSVTGGDGQPQHF. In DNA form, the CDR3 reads TGTGCCTGGAGCGTGACAGGGGGCGATGGTCAGCCCCAGCATTTT.

The CDR3 protein is CAISPGAALGNIQYF. The CDR3 DNA is TGTGCCATCAGTCCCGGCGCGGCTTTAGGAAACATTCAGTACTTC. This chain joins TRBV10-3 and TRBJ2-4; unclear D gene. The CDR3 contains 15 residues. Between the trimmed V and J ends, which lost 5 bases and 6 bases, there was a span of 17 bases. CDR1 is ENHRY and CDR2 is SYGVKD in the germline V gene.

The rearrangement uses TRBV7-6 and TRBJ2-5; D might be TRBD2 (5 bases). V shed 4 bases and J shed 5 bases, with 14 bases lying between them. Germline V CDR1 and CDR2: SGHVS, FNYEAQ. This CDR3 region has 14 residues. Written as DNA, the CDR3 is TGTGCCAGCAGCTCCCGGAGGATGACGGAGACCCAGTACTTC. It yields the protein CASSSRRMTETQYF. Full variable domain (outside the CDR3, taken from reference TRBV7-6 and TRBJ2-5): GAGVSQSPRYKVTKRGQDVALRCDPISGHVSLYWYRQALGQGPEFLTYFNYEAQQDKSGLPNDRFSAERPEGSISTLTIQRTEQRDSAMYRCASSSRRMTETQYFGPGTRLLVL.

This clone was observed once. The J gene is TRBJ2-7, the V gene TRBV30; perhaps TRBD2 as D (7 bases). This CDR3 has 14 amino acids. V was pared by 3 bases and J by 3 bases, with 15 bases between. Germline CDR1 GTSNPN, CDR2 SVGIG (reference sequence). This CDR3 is CAWSGGRELYEQYF. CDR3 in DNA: TGTGCCTGGAGCGGGGGGCGGGAGCTCTACGAGCAGTACTTC. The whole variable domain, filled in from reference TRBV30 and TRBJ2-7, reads SQTIHQWPATLVQPVGSPLSLECTVEGTSNPNLYWYRQAAGRGLQLLFYSVGIGQISSEVPQNLSASRPQDRQFILSSKKLLLSDSGFYLCAWSGGRELYEQYFGPGTRLTVT.

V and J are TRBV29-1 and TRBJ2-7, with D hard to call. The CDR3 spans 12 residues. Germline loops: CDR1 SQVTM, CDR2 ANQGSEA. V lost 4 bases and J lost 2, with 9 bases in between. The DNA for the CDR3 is TGCAGCGTTGTCAAACAGACCTACGAGCAGTACTTC. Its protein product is CSVVKQTYEQYF.

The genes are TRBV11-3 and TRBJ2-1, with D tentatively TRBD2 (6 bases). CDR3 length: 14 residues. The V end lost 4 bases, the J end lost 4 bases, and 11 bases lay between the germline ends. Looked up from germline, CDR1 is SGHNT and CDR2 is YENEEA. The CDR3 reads CASSSSAGYNEQFF. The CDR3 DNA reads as TGTGCCAGCAGCTCCTCCGCGGGGTACAATGAGCAGTTCTTC.

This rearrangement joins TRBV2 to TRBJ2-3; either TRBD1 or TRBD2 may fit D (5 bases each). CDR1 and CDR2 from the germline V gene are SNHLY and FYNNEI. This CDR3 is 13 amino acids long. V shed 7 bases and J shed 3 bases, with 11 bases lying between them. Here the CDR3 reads CASNIEGTDTQYF. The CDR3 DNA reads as TGTGCCAGCAATATAGAGGGGACAGATACGCAGTATTTT.

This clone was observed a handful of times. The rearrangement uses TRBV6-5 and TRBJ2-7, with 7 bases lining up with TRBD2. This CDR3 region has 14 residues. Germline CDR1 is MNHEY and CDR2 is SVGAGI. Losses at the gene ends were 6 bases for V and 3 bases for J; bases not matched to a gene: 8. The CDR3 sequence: CASSTSGTNYEQYF. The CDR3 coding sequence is TGTGCCAGCAGCACCTCCGGGACTAACTACGAGCAGTACTTC.

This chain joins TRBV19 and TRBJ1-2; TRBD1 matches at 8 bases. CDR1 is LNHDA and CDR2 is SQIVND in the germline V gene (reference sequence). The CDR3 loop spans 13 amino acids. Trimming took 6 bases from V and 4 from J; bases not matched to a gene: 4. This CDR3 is CASSGTGFYGYTF. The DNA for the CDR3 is TGTGCCAGTAGCGGGACAGGCTTCTATGGCTACACCTTC.

The chain's CDR3 is CASSGQANTGELFF. The CDR3 DNA is TGTGCCAGCAGTGGACAGGCTAACACCGGGGAGCTGTTTTTT. This sequence joins TRBV25-1 and TRBJ2-2; perhaps TRBD1 as D (6 bases). The CDR3 spans 14 residues. The germline gives CDR1 MGHDK, CDR2 SYGVNS. V dropped 4 bases and J dropped 2 bases, with 8 bases sitting between them.

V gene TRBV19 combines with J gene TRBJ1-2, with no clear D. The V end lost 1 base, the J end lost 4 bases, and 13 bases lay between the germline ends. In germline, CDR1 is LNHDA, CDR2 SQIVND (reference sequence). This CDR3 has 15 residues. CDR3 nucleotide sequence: TGTGCCAGTAGTATAGGGGAGGCCTCTATCTATGGCTACACCTTC. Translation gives CASSIGEASIYGYTF.

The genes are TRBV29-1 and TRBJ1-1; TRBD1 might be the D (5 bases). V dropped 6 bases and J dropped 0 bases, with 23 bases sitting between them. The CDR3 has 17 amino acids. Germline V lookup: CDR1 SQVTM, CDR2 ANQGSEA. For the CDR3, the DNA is TGCAGCGTGGACCTTGGACACTTGAACTTCATGAACACTGAAGCTTTCTTT. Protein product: CSVDLGHLNFMNTEAFF.

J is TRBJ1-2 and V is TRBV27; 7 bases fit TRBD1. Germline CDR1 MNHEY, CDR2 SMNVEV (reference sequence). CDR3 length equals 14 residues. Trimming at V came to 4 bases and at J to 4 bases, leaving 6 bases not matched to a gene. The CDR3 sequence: CASSSLTGVYGYTF. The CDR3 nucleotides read TGTGCCAGCAGTTCTCTTACAGGGGTCTATGGCTACACCTTC.

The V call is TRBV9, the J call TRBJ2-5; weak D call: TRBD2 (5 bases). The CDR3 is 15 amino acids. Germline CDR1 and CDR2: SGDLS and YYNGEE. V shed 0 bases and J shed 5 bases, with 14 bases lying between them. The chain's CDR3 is CASSVEEGWKETQYF. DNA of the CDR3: TGTGCCAGCAGCGTAGAAGAGGGATGGAAGGAGACCCAGTACTTC.

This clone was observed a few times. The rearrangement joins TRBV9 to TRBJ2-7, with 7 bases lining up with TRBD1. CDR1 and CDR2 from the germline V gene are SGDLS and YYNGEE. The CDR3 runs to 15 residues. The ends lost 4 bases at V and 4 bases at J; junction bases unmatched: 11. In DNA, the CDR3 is TGTGCCAGCAGCCCAAGAGCTGGGACAGCATACGAGCAGTACTTC. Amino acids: CASSPRAGTAYEQYF.

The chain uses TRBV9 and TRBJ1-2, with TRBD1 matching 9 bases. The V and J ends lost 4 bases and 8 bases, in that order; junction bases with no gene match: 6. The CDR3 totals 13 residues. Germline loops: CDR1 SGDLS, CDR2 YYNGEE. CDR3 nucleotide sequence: TGTGCCAGCAGCCGGGACAGGGTATACGGCTACACCTTC. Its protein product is CASSRDRVYGYTF.

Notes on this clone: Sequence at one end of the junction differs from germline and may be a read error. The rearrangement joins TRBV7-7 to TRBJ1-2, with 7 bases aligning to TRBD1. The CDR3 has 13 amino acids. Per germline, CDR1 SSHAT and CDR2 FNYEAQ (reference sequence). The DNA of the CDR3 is TGTGCTAGCAGACGACAGGGTGACTATGGCTACACCTTC. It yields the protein CASRRQGDYGYTF.

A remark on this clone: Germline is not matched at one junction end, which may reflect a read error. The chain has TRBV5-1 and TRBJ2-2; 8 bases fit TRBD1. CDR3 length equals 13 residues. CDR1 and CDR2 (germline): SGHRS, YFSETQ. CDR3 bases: TGCGCCAGTCGGACAGGGAACCCCGGGGAGCTGTTTTTT. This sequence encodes CASRTGNPGELFF.

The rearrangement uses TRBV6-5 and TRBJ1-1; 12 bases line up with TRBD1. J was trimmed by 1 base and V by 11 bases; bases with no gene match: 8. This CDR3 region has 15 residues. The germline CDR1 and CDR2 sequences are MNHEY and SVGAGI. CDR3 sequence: CACSGTGGPNTEAFF. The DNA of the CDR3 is TGTGCCTGCTCAGGGACAGGGGGCCCGAACACTGAAGCTTTCTTT.

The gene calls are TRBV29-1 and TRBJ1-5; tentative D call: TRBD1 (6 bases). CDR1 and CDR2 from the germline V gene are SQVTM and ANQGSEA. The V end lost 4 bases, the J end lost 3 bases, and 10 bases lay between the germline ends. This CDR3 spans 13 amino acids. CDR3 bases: TGCAGCGTTGGACAGGCGGACAATCAGCCCCAGCATTTT. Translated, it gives CSVGQADNQPQHF.

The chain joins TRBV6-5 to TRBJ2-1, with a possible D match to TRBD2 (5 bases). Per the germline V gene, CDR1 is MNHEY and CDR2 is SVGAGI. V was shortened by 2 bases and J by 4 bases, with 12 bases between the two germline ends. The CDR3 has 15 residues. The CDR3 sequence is CASSYAGGRYNEQFF. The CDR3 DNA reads TGTGCCAGCAGTTACGCGGGTGGACGATACAATGAGCAGTTCTTC.